One and the same sample provided the 12 T cell receptor beta chains below, sequenced in a study of CD8+ T cells in alopecia areata. Described treatment: oral pan-JAK inhibitor, 5-10 mg twice daily. RNA, once extracted, was reverse transcribed into cDNA for use as the sequencing template. This table comes from immunoSEQ multiplex PCR, and its TCRdb copy is limited to in-frame clones, with some not included. The table records around 190,000 clones, under 80% of them present only once. The source was CD4+ T cells sorted from blood, collected at week 49, from a patient treated with tofacitinib. The receptor source for this set is a human donor with alopecia areata.

V gene TRBV7-3 combines with J gene TRBJ2-1; D perhaps matches TRBD2 (5 bases). The CDR3 sequence is 14 residues long. Germline-derived CDR1 and CDR2 are SGHTA and FQGTGA. The germline V and J ends were trimmed by 2 bases and 7 bases, with 12 bases remaining between them. The CDR3 reads CASSLGRSANEQFF. For the CDR3, the DNA is TGTGCCAGCAGCTTAGGGCGTAGCGCAAATGAGCAGTTCTTC.

This clone came up many times. This chain connects TRBV13 to TRBJ2-5; D uncertain. The germline gives CDR1 PRHDT, CDR2 FYEKMQ (reference sequence). V shed 1 base and J shed 2 bases, with 8 bases lying between them. This CDR3 is built from 14 residues. CDR3 region: CASSLAGPQETQYF. In nucleotides, the CDR3 is TGTGCCAGCAGCTTAGCCGGACCACAAGAGACCCAGTACTTC.

The chain links TRBV9 to TRBJ2-7, with 9 bases fitting TRBD2. Germline V CDR1 and CDR2: SGDLS, YYNGEE. V trimming: 3 bases; J trimming: 2 bases; junction bases outside the gene matches: 6. This CDR3 contains 15 residues. CDR3: CASSASLAGAYEQYF. The CDR3 nucleotides read TGTGCCAGCAGCGCGTCGTTAGCGGGGGCCTACGAGCAGTACTTC.

V usage is TRBV19 and J usage is TRBJ2-5; TRBD1 matches at 7 bases. Germline assignment: CDR1 LNHDA and CDR2 SQIVND (reference sequence). The ends lost 4 bases at V and 7 bases at J; junction bases unmatched: 6. This CDR3 is 13 amino acids long. In DNA form, the CDR3 reads TGTGCCAGTAGTACCCGACAGGGCACGACCCAGTACTTC. Translating it yields CASSTRQGTTQYF.

This clone has more than one count but fewer than ten. The V call is TRBV15, the J call TRBJ2-5; D unresolved. Per germline, CDR1 LNHNV and CDR2 YYDKDF (reference sequence). CDR3 length: 15 amino acids. The germline V and J ends were trimmed by 0 bases and 5 bases, with 13 bases remaining between them. CDR3 protein: CATSRDKGGPETQYF. CDR3 nucleotide sequence: TGTGCCACCAGCAGAGATAAGGGTGGGCCTGAGACCCAGTACTTC.

The genes are TRBV4-3 and TRBJ2-5; D gene uncertain. This CDR3 is 13 amino acids long. Germline V gives CDR1 LGHNA, CDR2 YSLEER. V was trimmed by 4 bases and J by 7 bases, leaving 13 bases between them. CDR3 residues: CASSLSGERTQYF. The CDR3 nucleotides are TGCGCCAGCAGCCTATCGGGCGAGCGGACCCAGTACTTC.

The chain links TRBV29-1 to TRBJ1-4; possible D gene TRBD1, 5 bases. The V end was cut by 2 bases, the J end by 10 bases, with 8 bases between. The CDR3 is 11 amino acids. CDR1 and CDR2 from the germline V gene are SQVTM and ANQGSEA. The CDR3 sequence: CSVERGRKLFF. The CDR3 coding sequence is TGCAGCGTTGAAAGGGGTAGAAAACTGTTTTTT.

This sequence joins TRBV9 and TRBJ1-6; 9 nucleotides agree with TRBD1. The CDR3 contains 14 residues. Germline lookup yields CDR1 SGDLS and CDR2 YYNGEE. V lost 4 bases and J lost 10; bases outside the gene matches: 6. CDR3 sequence: CASSPGQGWSPLHF. CDR3 sequence (DNA): TGTGCCAGCAGCCCGGGACAGGGTTGGTCACCCCTCCACTTT.

The chain employs TRBV15 and TRBJ2-2, with 7 bases fitting TRBD2. Germline assignment: CDR1 LNHNV and CDR2 YYDKDF (reference sequence). The CDR3 spans 15 residues. Trimming removed 5 bases from V and 4 bases from J; junction bases left unmatched: 7. The CDR3 here is CATSVLAVGTGELFF. The CDR3 DNA sequence: TGTGCCACCAGCGTTCTAGCGGTTGGCACCGGGGAGCTGTTTTTT.

The rearrangement joins TRBV5-1 to TRBJ1-1; TRBD1 agrees at 7 bases. With V trimmed by 1 base and J by 5 bases, 11 bases remained unmatched. Per germline, CDR1 SGHRS and CDR2 YFSETQ. CDR3 length: 16 residues. CDR3 in DNA: TGCGCCAGCAGCTTGCCGGTGACAGGGATGGGGACTGAAGCTTTCTTT. Protein product: CASSLPVTGMGTEAFF.

This clone was seen only a few times. V and J are TRBV15 and TRBJ1-2; D is perhaps TRBD1 (5 bases). Trimming stripped 0 bases from V and 8 bases from J, with 13 bases between. Per the germline V gene, CDR1 is LNHNV and CDR2 is YYDKDF (reference sequence). This CDR3 is 14 amino acids long. This CDR3 is CATSRDQGEGGYTF. CDR3 sequence (DNA): TGTGCCACCAGCAGAGATCAAGGGGAAGGCGGCTACACCTTC.

The chain carries TRBV5-6 and TRBJ1-1; D is ambiguous. The CDR3 runs 13 residues. V lost 1 base and J lost 2, with 6 bases in between. CDR1 and CDR2 from the germline V gene are SGHDT and YYEEEE. Written as DNA, the CDR3 is TGTGCCAGCAGCTTGAGGGATAACACTGAAGCTTTCTTT. Translation: CASSLRDNTEAFF.